These 5 T cell receptor beta chains were all obtained from the same sample, sequenced in a study of cytomegalovirus exposure and HLA in healthy donors. The PCR had 60 Vbeta and 13 Jbeta primers. Produced via immunoSEQ multiplex PCR; TCRdb's table is partial and in-frame only. The data show around 200,000 clones, under 80% seen once. The source material was PBMCs. The source is a man aged 35 to 55 in good health and CMV-seronegative.

On this clone itself: One end of the junction is discordant with germline, which a read error may explain. V and J are TRBV7-9 and TRBJ2-7; D is perhaps TRBD1 (6 bases). Looked up from germline, CDR1 is SEHNR and CDR2 is FQNEAQ (reference sequence). This CDR3 is 14 amino acids long. CDR3 region: CSSSLAEGVGEQYF. The CDR3, as DNA: TGTTCCAGCAGCTTAGCAGAGGGGGTCGGCGAGCAGTACTTC.

The chain has TRBV18 and TRBJ1-1; TRBD1 agrees at 8 bases. Germline V gene lookup returns CDR1 KGHSH and CDR2 LQKENI. This CDR3 is 13 amino acids long. Trimming took 3 bases from V and 7 from J; bases not matched to a gene: 4. DNA of the CDR3: TGTGCCAGCTCACCTTGGACAGGGAGTGAAGCTTTCTTT. This encodes CASSPWTGSEAFF.

This CDR3 is CASSEREGGEKLFF. For the CDR3, the DNA is TGTGCCAGCAGTGAAAGGGAGGGTGGGGAAAAACTGTTTTTT. The chain employs TRBV6-5 and TRBJ1-4; D unresolved. Germline V gene lookup returns CDR1 MNHEY and CDR2 SVGAGI. The V and J ends lost 5 bases and 8 bases respectively, with 15 bases between them. The CDR3 length is 14 residues.

Only a few counts were recorded for this clone. The chain is built from TRBV5-8 and TRBJ2-2, with 10 bases matching TRBD1. V gave up 4 bases and J gave up 4 bases; unmatched junction bases: 7. CDR1 and CDR2 (germline): SGHTS, YDEGEE. The CDR3 covers 16 residues. CDR3 in DNA: TGTGCCAGCAGCCCTAGGACAGGGGGGAGCACCGGGGAGCTGTTTTTT. Translation: CASSPRTGGSTGELFF.

This chain connects TRBV5-1 to TRBJ2-1, with TRBD2 matching over 12 bases. The junction had 5 bases not matched to a gene; V was cut back by 0 bases and J by 7 bases. The CDR3 is 16 residues long. CDR1 and CDR2 from the germline V gene are SGHRS and YFSETQ. CDR3 amino acids: CASSLGLAGGRNEQFF. Here the CDR3 DNA reads TGCGCCAGCAGCTTGGGGCTAGCGGGGGGGCGGAATGAGCAGTTCTTC. The full variable domain, rest sourced from reference TRBV5-1 and TRBJ2-1, is KAGVTQTPRYLIKTRGQQVTLSCSPISGHRSVSWYQQTPGQGLQFLFEYFSETQRNKGNFPGRFSGRQFSNSRSEMNVSTLELGDSALYLCASSLGLAGGRNEQFFGPGTRLTVL.